This T cell receptor (beta chain) was captured in a study of regulatory T cells in long-lasting Graves disease (dated by TCRdb to the early 2020s). Concerning the study at large: Newly diagnosed Graves' disease patients had taken antithyroid drugs for less than 3 months. This study used TCR sequencing and RNA sequencing of peripheral blood to compare persistent Graves' disease patients against newly diagnosed Graves' disease patients. The study took place in China and was registered as a clinical trial. A total of around 35 samples were covered by TCR sequencing, comprising around 13 persistent and 20 or so newly diagnosed Graves' disease patients. General study outcomes and caveats: Only the TCR beta chain was sequenced and analyzed. As a limitation, the authors acknowledged that the small sample size may reduce accuracy. Persistent Graves' disease patients showed lower TCR Shannon entropy and fewer highly expanded clones than newly diagnosed patients, suggesting clonal expansion. More public clonotypes were shared among persistent patients (roughly 2,700) than among newly diagnosed patients (966). The study examined only peripheral blood because the primary lesion, thyroid tissue, could not be accessed. Persistent disease showed preferential use of TRBV28, TRBJ1-2 and TRBJ2-5, whereas newly diagnosed disease favored TRBV20-1 and TRBJ2-1.

Preparation of the library involved multiplex PCR. The listed sequencing device is Illumina HiSeq 4000. iRepertoire HTBI primers and Arm-PCR amplification of CDR3 regions were used to construct TCR beta libraries. Before sequencing, the PCR products underwent gel purification. From the authors' description of their analysis: Gene usage analysis of CDR3 amino acid clonotypes relied on the approximately 60 TRBV and about 15 TRBJ segments identified across samples. COPE and FqMerger were used to merge the filtered high-quality paired reads into contigs. BLAST was used to align contigs to IMGT TRBV, TRBD and TRBJ reference genes, and CDR3 was defined according to IMGT. Clonotypes above 0.1% frequency were classified as highly expanded clones. Shannon entropy was used to measure repertoire diversity, and the Gini coefficient was used to measure V-J evenness. A clonotype found in more than one individual was treated as public. TCRdb redid the processing of the public reads, applying fastp at Q25 and MiXCR, and retained in-frame beta chains. Rows with a matching CDR3 protein are joined into one entry that keeps the most common DNA and genes. The V and J calls and clone size come from TCRdb's table, not from the authors' own analysis. The sample records hundreds of thousands of distinct CDR3 sequences, approximately 15% of which are singletons. Approximately 20% of the sample is taken by the ten largest.

As concerns this clonotype: Its antigen remains undetermined. No quality values exist for individual bases; no much larger clone is one base distant.

The time point label of this sample denotes: newly diagnosed GD, antithyroid drugs for less than 3 months. For both TCR sequencing and RNA sequencing, RNA was extracted from PBMCs in TRIzol. The diagnosis of Graves' disease followed American Thyroid Association guidelines. Patients for the study were recruited at an endocrinology department in Xi'an, China. Each patient gave approximately 9.7 milliliters of peripheral blood, collected in an EDTA anticoagulant tube. Ficoll Paque Plus density gradient separation was used to isolate PBMCs, and no further T cell sorting was done. An Agilent 2100 Bioanalyzer and agarose gel were used to assess RNA quality, and a NanoDrop 2000 was used to measure RNA concentration. Including the terminal cysteine and phenylalanine, the CDR3 comprises 17 residues. CDR3 DNA only is kept here, 51 bases in frame from base 1. For CDR1 and CDR2, the germline V gene lists MDHEN and SYDVKM. The junction carries 20 bases between V and J, which are trimmed by 3 bases and 3 bases respectively.

These same data were also listed under a study on T cells in Graves' hyperthyroidism and ophthalmopathy. As the second publication notes: A patient counted as having stable Graves' hyperthyroidism if no progression to ophthalmopathy occurred over 18 months of follow-up. Hyperthyroidism patients were newly diagnosed, had a disease duration of under 2 months, and were aged 18 to 65 years. Exclusion was applied to patients with uncontrolled infections, other autoimmune diseases, pregnancy or lactation. Diagnoses were based on clinical symptoms, serum thyroxine and TRAb, thyroid ultrasound and orbital computed tomography. For the first round of RT-PCR on the TCR CDR3, the HTBI primer set was used together with the Qiagen OneStep RT-PCR kit. Most expanded thyroid clonotypes (frequency above 0.001) were also detected in blood, suggesting blood repertoires may reflect thyroid immune responses. In cross-validation, a model built on a 13 V-J signature told ophthalmopathy apart from stable hyperthyroidism with under 90% sensitivity and about 81% specificity, and in testing the same model reached 80%/75%. In validation, progression to ophthalmopathy was predicted by the model with 65% to 71% sensitivity and roughly 72% specificity, a median of around 5.9 months before onset. A discovery cohort of approximately 100 patients, roughly 45 with Graves' ophthalmopathy and 55 to 60 with stable Graves' hyperthyroidism, was used to find distinguishing TCR V-J signatures. Prospective prediction of ophthalmopathy was tested in an independent validation cohort consisting of some 18 hyperthyroidism patients and some 16 patients who later progressed to ophthalmopathy. The 100 or so discovery patients were randomly divided into training and test sets at a 7:3 ratio. In addition, the study compared T-cell repertoires in thyroid tissue and in blood from five or six Graves' hyperthyroidism patients. Once sampling was done, hyperthyroidism patients were given methimazole at a starting dose of 30 mg daily, whereas ophthalmopathy patients were given high-dose intravenous methylprednisolone. Libraries were constructed in a second round of multiplex PCR, after which size selection and purification were carried out. Libraries were sequenced paired-end with 100 bp reads on an Illumina HiSeq2000. SOAPnuke was used to process the raw data, throwing out any read that contained adapters or uncalled bases, had a mean Phred below 15, or lacked an exact constant-primer or identifier match. High-quality paired reads were merged using COPE v1.2.5, and each unique nucleotide sequence was defined as a clonotype. MiTCR v1.1 was used to align clonotypes to the IMGT TRBV, TRBD and TRBJ reference segments. The analysis was restricted to V-J combinations with a frequency above 0.0001, which together covered 98% to 99.2% of the repertoires. A TCS score was defined as the ratio of F50 (clonal expansion) to E x V (chaos), with BLOSUM62-based TCRdist applied between CDR3 peptides within each V-J. Welch's t-statistics and random forest reduced 500 to 650 V-J features to about 12, which were used in a naive Bayes classifier (R e1071). No statistical method was used to fix the sample size in advance, and group allocation was not hidden from the investigators. TCR Vbeta CDR3 sequencing of 140 or so peripheral blood samples (under 45 ophthalmopathy, around 80 hyperthyroidism and roughly 17 progressor patients) is reported in the paper.

Source: peripheral blood mononuclear cells (PBMCs), taken at new diagnosis, from a patient treated with antithyroid drugs. Recombination joined TRBV28 with TRBJ2-5; the D gene is possibly TRBD1 or TRBD2, each agreeing over 6 bases. The receptor was derived from a woman aged 25 to 39 with Graves disease. Donor details come from another sample of the same person, matched by shared clones. The CDR3 protein: CASSFETGGTFEETQYF. In nucleotide form, the sequence is TGTGCCAGCAGTTTCGAGACTGGAGGGACATTTGAAGAGACCCAGTACTTC.